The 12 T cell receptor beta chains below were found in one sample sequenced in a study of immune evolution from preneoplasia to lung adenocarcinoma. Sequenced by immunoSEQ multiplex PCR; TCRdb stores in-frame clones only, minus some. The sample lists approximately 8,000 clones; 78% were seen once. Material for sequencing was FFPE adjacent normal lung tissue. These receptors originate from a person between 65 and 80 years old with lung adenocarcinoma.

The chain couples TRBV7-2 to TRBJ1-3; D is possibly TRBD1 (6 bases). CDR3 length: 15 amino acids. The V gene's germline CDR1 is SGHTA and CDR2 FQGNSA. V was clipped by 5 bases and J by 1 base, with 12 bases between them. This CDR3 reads CASSGGRWSGNTIYF. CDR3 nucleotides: TGTGCCAGCAGCGGGGGCCGATGGTCTGGAAACACCATATATTTT.

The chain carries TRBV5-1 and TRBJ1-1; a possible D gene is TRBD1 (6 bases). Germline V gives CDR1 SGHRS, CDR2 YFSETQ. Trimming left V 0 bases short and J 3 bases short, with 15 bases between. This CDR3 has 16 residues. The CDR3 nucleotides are TGCGCCAGCAGCTTGGCCGCGGTGGCAGGGGACACTGAAGCTTTCTTT. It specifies CASSLAAVAGDTEAFF.

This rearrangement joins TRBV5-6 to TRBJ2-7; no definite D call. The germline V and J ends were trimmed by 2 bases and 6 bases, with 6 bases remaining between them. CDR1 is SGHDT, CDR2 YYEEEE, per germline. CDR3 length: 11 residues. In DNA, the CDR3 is TGTGCCAGCAGCTTAAGAGGCGAGCAGTACTTC. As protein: CASSLRGEQYF.

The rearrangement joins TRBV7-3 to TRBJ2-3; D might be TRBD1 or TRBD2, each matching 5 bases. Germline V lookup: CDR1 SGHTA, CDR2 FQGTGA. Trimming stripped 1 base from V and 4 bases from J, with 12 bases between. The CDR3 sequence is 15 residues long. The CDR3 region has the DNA TGTGCCAGCAGCTTAAACGGGGCGGAGGCAGATACGCAGTATTTT. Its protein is CASSLNGAEADTQYF. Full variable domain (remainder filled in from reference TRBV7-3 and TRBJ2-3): GAGVSQTPSNKVTEKGKYVELRCDPISGHTALYWYRQSLGQGPEFLIYFQGTGAADDSGLPNDRFFAVRPEGSVSTLKIQRTERGDSAVYLCASSLNGAEADTQYFGPGTRLTVL.

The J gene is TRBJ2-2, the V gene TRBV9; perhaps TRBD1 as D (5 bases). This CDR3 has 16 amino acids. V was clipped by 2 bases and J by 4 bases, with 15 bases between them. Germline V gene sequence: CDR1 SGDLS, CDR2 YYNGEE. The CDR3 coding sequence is TGTGCCAGCAGCGTTTTCGACAGACCGGGCACCGGGGAGCTGTTTTTT. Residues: CASSVFDRPGTGELFF.

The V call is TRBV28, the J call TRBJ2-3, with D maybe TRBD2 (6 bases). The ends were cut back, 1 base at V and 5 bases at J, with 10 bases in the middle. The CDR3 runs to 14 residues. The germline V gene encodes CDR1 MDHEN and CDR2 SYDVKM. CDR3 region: CASSLSRGEDTQYF. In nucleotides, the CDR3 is TGTGCCAGCAGTTTATCCCGCGGGGAAGATACGCAGTATTTT.

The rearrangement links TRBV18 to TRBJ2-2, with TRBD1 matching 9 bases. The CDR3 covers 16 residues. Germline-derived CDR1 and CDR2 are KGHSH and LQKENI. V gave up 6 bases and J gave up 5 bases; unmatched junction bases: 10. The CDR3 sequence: CASSNPGQGGTGELFF. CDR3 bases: TGTGCCAGCTCTAACCCGGGACAGGGTGGAACCGGGGAGCTGTTTTTT. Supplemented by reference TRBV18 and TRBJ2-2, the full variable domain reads NAGVMQNPRHLVRRRGQEARLRCSPMKGHSHVYWYRQLPEEGLKFMVYLQKENIIDESGMPKERFSAEFPKEGPSILRIQQVVRGDSAAYFCASSNPGQGGTGELFFGEGSRLTVL.

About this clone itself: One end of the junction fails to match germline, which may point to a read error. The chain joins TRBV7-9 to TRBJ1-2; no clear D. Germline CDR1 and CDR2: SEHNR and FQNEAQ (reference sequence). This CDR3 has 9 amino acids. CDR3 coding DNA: TGTGCCAGCAGCTTCAGAGCGGTTTTC. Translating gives CASSFRAVF.

The CDR3 protein is CSVIPGGGNEQFF. The DNA of the CDR3 is TGCAGCGTGATTCCGGGAGGGGGCAATGAGCAGTTCTTC. This chain uses TRBV29-1 with TRBJ2-1; the match to TRBD2 covers 8 bases. In germline, CDR1 is SQVTM, CDR2 ANQGSEA. This CDR3 has 13 residues. With V trimmed by 6 bases and J by 6 bases, 7 bases remained unmatched.

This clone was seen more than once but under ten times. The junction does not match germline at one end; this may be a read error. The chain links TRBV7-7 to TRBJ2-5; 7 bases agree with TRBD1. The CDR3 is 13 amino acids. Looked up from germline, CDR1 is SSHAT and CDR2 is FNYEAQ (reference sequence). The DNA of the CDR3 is TGTGCTAGCAGCGTGAACAGGGGAGAGACCCAGTACTTC. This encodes CASSVNRGETQYF.

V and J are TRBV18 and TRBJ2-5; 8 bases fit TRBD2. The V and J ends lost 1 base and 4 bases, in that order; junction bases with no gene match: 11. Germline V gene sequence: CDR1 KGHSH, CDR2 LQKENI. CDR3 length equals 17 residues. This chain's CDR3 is CASSPRVAAGVTETQYF. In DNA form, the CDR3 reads TGTGCCAGCTCACCACGGGTCGCAGCGGGAGTTACAGAGACCCAGTACTTC.

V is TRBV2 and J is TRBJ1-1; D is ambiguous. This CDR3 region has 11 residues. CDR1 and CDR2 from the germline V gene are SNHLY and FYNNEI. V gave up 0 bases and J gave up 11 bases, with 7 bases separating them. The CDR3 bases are TGTGCCAGCAGTGAAGCGACACTGGCTTTCTTT. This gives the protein CASSEATLAFF.